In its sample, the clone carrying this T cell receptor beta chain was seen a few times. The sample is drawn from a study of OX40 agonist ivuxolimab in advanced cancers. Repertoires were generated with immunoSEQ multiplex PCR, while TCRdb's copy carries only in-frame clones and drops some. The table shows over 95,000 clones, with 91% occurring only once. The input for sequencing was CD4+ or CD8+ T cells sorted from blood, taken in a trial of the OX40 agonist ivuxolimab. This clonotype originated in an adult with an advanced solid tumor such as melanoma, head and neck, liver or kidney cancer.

This CDR3 reads CASSMGGLAGNEQFF. CDR3 sequence (DNA): TGTGCCAGCAGCATGGGGGGACTAGCGGGCAATGAGCAGTTCTTC. The chain couples TRBV5-6 to TRBJ2-1; 12 nucleotides match TRBD2. V lost 4 bases to trimming and J lost 6 bases; unmatched junction nucleotides: 5. The CDR3 has 15 amino acids. Per germline, CDR1 SGHDT and CDR2 YYEEEE.